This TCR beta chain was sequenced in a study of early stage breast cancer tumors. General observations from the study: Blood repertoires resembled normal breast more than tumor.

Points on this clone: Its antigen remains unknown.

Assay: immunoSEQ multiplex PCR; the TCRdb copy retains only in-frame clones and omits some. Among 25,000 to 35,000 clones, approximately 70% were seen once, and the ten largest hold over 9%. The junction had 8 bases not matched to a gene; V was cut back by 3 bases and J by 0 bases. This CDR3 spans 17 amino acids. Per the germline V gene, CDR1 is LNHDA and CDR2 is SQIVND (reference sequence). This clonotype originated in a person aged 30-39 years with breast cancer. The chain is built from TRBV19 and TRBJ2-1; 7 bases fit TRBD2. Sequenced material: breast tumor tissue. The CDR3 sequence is CASSIGSSGLSYNEQFF. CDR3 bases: TGTGCCAGTAGTATCGGTTCTAGCGGCCTCTCCTACAATGAGCAGTTCTTC.